The 22 T cell receptor beta chains listed next were all sequenced from one sample in a study of cytomegalovirus exposure and HLA in healthy donors. Repertoires were generated with immunoSEQ multiplex PCR, while TCRdb's copy carries only in-frame clones and drops some. Altogether approximately 140,000 clones are present, about 91% being singletons, with the ten largest covering approximately 8%. Sequencing was done on a sample of PBMCs. The source of these receptors is a woman under 30 in good health and CMV-seropositive.

The rearrangement links TRBV28 to TRBJ1-5, with TRBD1 as a possible D gene (5 bases). CDR1 and CDR2 from the germline V gene are MDHEN and SYDVKM. Trimming took 1 base from V and 1 from J, leaving 8 bases between them. The CDR3 runs 15 residues. CDR3 DNA: TGTGCCAGCAGTTTATCCGACAGAAGCAATCAGCCCCAGCATTTT. Its translation is CASSLSDRSNQPQHF.

The chain is built from TRBV28 and TRBJ2-7, with a possible D match to TRBD2 (7 bases). CDR3 length: 17 amino acids. Germline assignment: CDR1 MDHEN and CDR2 SYDVKM. Trimming took 4 bases from V and 4 from J, leaving 23 bases between them. The CDR3, as DNA: TGTGCCAGCAGTTCCTACCTCGGCGGGGGCCGGGTTTACGAGCAGTACTTC. Amino acids: CASSSYLGGGRVYEQYF. The full variable domain, rest sourced from reference TRBV28 and TRBJ2-7, is DVKVTQSSRYLVKRTGEKVFLECVQDMDHENMFWYRQDPGLGLRLIYFSYDVKMKEKGDIPEGYSVSREKKERFSLILESASTNQTSMYLCASSSYLGGGRVYEQYFGPGTRLTVT.

The rearrangement uses TRBV19 and TRBJ2-3; 8 nucleotides match TRBD2. Looked up from germline, CDR1 is LNHDA and CDR2 is SQIVND (reference sequence). This CDR3 has 16 residues. V was clipped by 2 bases and J by 0 bases; unmatched bases: 4. The CDR3 region has the DNA TGTGCCAGTAGTATAAGCCCTAGCGGGAGCACAGATACGCAGTATTTT. Encoded protein: CASSISPSGSTDTQYF.

The chain links TRBV18 to TRBJ1-1; 10 bases are shared with TRBD1. CDR3 length: 15 residues. CDR1 is KGHSH and CDR2 is LQKENI in the germline V gene. The trim removed 4 bases at V and 3 bases at J, leaving 5 bases unmatched. As DNA, the CDR3 is TGTGCCAGCTCACTGGGACAGGGGTCGGACACTGAAGCTTTCTTT. Its translation: CASSLGQGSDTEAFF.

The DNA of the CDR3 is TGTGCCAGCCATCAGGGACTAGCGGGGCATACGCAGTATTTT. Its translation is CASHQGLAGHTQYF. V is TRBV27 and J is TRBJ2-3; TRBD2 matches at 13 bases. The V gene end was trimmed by 8 bases and the J gene end by 7 bases; junction bases not matched to a gene: 6. The CDR3 spans 14 residues. Germline assignment: CDR1 MNHEY and CDR2 SMNVEV (reference sequence).

The rearrangement joins TRBV28 to TRBJ2-3, with D possibly TRBD2 on 5 matching bases. The germline gives CDR1 MDHEN, CDR2 SYDVKM. The CDR3 contains 12 residues. V lost 6 bases and J 4 bases, leaving 8 bases between the germline ends. The CDR3 loop reads CASRGGPDTQYF. The CDR3 region has the DNA TGTGCCAGCAGAGGCGGGCCAGATACGCAGTATTTT.

This clone was seen just once. The V and J genes are TRBV6-5 and TRBJ2-5, with D possibly matching TRBD2 (5 bases). Germline-derived CDR1 and CDR2 are MNHEY and SVGAGI. The CDR3 covers 13 residues. Trimming left V 2 bases short and J 8 bases short, with 12 bases between. In nucleotides, the CDR3 is TGTGCCAGCAGTTACGGAGGTCAGGTTACCCAGTACTTC. Protein sequence: CASSYGGQVTQYF.

The chain links TRBV9 to TRBJ2-3; no definite D call. V was pared by 5 bases and J by 0 bases, with 13 bases between. CDR1 is SGDLS and CDR2 is YYNGEE in the germline V gene. The CDR3 is made up of 15 amino acids. This CDR3 is CASSFQAASTDTQYF. The CDR3 DNA follows: TGTGCCAGCAGTTTTCAAGCTGCTAGCACAGATACGCAGTATTTT. Full variable domain (remainder filled in from reference TRBV9 and TRBJ2-3): DSGVTQTPKHLITATGQRVTLRCSPRSGDLSVYWYQQSLDQGLQFLIQYYNGEERAKGNILERFSAQQFPDLHSELNLSSLELGDSALYFCASSFQAASTDTQYFGPGTRLTVL.

The sample holds a few counts of this clone. The same CDR3 can be traced to other DNA sequences in this sample. The chain joins TRBV9 to TRBJ2-2; 9 bases are a match to TRBD1. The CDR3 runs to 15 residues. J was trimmed by 4 bases and V by 2 bases; bases with no gene match: 3. In germline, CDR1 is SGDLS, CDR2 YYNGEE. The CDR3 DNA reads TGTGCCAGCAGCGTGGAGACAGGGGGCACCGGGGAGCTGTTTTTT. Encoded protein: CASSVETGGTGELFF.

This clone is a singleton in its sample. The V call is TRBV5-1, the J call TRBJ2-3, with TRBD1 as a possible D gene (5 bases). The CDR3 length is 14 residues. Trimming removed 1 base at V and 1 base at J, with 7 bases between. Germline V lookup: CDR1 SGHRS, CDR2 YFSETQ. CDR3 amino acids: CASSLTRGTDTQYF. Here the CDR3 DNA reads TGCGCCAGCAGCTTGACCAGGGGCACAGATACGCAGTATTTT.

Here the CDR3 reads CASSKDTYGYTF. CDR3 in DNA: TGTGCCAGCAGCAAAGACACCTATGGCTACACCTTC. The rearrangement uses TRBV9 and TRBJ1-2; D is unresolved. CDR1 SGDLS and CDR2 YYNGEE come from the germline V gene. Trimming stripped 4 bases from V and 4 bases from J, with 8 bases between. This CDR3 has 12 residues.

The rearrangement links TRBV5-1 to TRBJ2-5; 8 nucleotides match TRBD2. Germline values: CDR1 SGHRS, CDR2 YFSETQ. The J segment lost 5 bases and the V segment lost 1 base, leaving 4 bases of the junction unmatched. The CDR3 sequence is 14 residues long. CDR3 amino acids: CASSLTAGGETQYF. The CDR3 DNA reads as TGCGCCAGCAGCTTGACGGCGGGAGGCGAGACCCAGTACTTC. Supplemented by reference TRBV5-1 and TRBJ2-5, the full variable domain reads KAGVTQTPRYLIKTRGQQVTLSCSPISGHRSVSWYQQTPGQGLQFLFEYFSETQRNKGNFPGRFSGRQFSNSRSEMNVSTLELGDSALYLCASSLTAGGETQYFGPGTRLLVL.

This chain links TRBV5-4 with TRBJ2-7; 10 bases map to TRBD2. The V gene's germline CDR1 is SGHNT and CDR2 YYREEE (reference sequence). Unmatched junction bases numbered 5, after V lost 4 bases and J lost 1 base. This CDR3 has 15 amino acids. CDR3 bases: TGTGCCAGCAGCCCCTCGACTAGCGGGTCCTACGAGCAGTACTTC. It translates to CASSPSTSGSYEQYF.

The chain carries TRBV6-1 and TRBJ2-2; possible D gene TRBD1, 6 bases. V was trimmed by 4 bases and J by 3 bases, leaving 18 bases between them. From germline, CDR1 is MNHNS and CDR2 SASEGT. The CDR3 covers 17 residues. CDR3 sequence (DNA): TGTGCCAGCAGTGGCCTCAGGGGTTGGACGGACACCGGGGAGCTGTTTTTT. Its protein is CASSGLRGWTDTGELFF.

J is TRBJ2-5 and V is TRBV5-5; 8 nucleotides align to TRBD1. This CDR3 comprises 14 residues. From germline, CDR1 is SGHKS and CDR2 YYEKEE (reference sequence). The V gene end was trimmed by 1 base and the J gene end by 3 bases; junction bases not matched to a gene: 2. Written as DNA, the CDR3 is TGTGCCAGCAGCTTGCAGACAGGGGAAGAGACCCAGTACTTC. Translated, it gives CASSLQTGEETQYF. Full variable domain (rest looked up from reference TRBV5-5 and TRBJ2-5): DAGVTQSPTHLIKTRGQQVTLRCSPISGHKSVSWYQQVLGQGPQFIFQYYEKEERGRGNFPDRFSARQFPNYSSELNVNALLLGDSALYLCASSLQTGEETQYFGPGTRLLVL.

This clone occurred a few times. V is TRBV2 and J is TRBJ1-6; D call uncertain. Germline CDR1 reads SNHLY; CDR2 reads FYNNEI. The CDR3 covers 11 residues. Trimming removed 3 bases at V and 11 bases at J, with 5 bases between. CDR3 residues: CASSDPAPLHF. DNA for the CDR3: TGTGCCAGCAGTGATCCGGCACCCCTCCACTTT.

The genes are TRBV19 and TRBJ2-1, with 8 bases that match TRBD2. V lost 1 base to trimming and J lost 6 bases; unmatched junction nucleotides: 5. CDR1 LNHDA and CDR2 SQIVND come from the germline V gene (reference sequence). The CDR3 loop spans 15 amino acids. CDR3 bases: TGTGCCAGTAGTATAGCGGGGGGGCCGGCCAATGAGCAGTTCTTC. It is translated as CASSIAGGPANEQFF. The full variable domain, in which reference TRBV19 and TRBJ2-1 provide the parts outside the CDR3, is DGGITQSPKYLFRKEGQNVTLSCEQNLNHDAMYWYRQDPGQGLRLIYYSQIVNDFQKGDIAEGYSVSREKKESFPLTVTSAQKNPTAFYLCASSIAGGPANEQFFGPGTRLTVL.

The gene calls are TRBV10-1 and TRBJ2-3; D is unresolved. Germline-derived CDR1 and CDR2 are WNHNN and SYGVQD (reference sequence). The CDR3 extends over 14 amino acids. With 7 bases removed from V and 6 bases from J, the gap between germline ends came to 17 bases. The CDR3 nucleotides are TGCGCCAGCATGCAGAACCCCAGAGCGGATACGCAGTATTTT. Its protein is CASMQNPRADTQYF.

J is TRBJ1-4 and V is TRBV27; 8 bases fit TRBD1. This CDR3 spans 14 amino acids. The germline CDR1 and CDR2 sequences are MNHEY and SMNVEV (reference sequence). V dropped 5 bases and J dropped 5; count of bases not matched to a gene: 4. The CDR3 sequence: CASSRGQENEKLFF. DNA of the CDR3: TGTGCCAGCAGTCGGGGACAGGAGAATGAAAAACTGTTTTTT.

V is TRBV30 and J is TRBJ1-1; D is undetermined. Germline V gene sequence: CDR1 GTSNPN, CDR2 SVGIG (reference sequence). V gave up 0 bases and J gave up 2 bases, with 7 bases separating them. The CDR3 runs 13 residues. The CDR3 DNA follows: TGTGCCTGGAGTGTCTTAATCAACACTGAAGCTTTCTTT. This translates into CAWSVLINTEAFF.

This clone was found once. V usage is TRBV11-2 and J usage is TRBJ2-1; 15 nucleotides agree with TRBD2. The CDR3 runs 19 residues. Per germline, CDR1 SGHAT and CDR2 FQNNGV. With 2 bases clipped from V and 7 bases from J, the junction kept 12 bases outside the gene matches. CDR3 residues: CASSLWGTGTSGRMNEQFF. The CDR3 DNA reads TGTGCCAGCAGCTTATGGGGGACCGGGACTAGCGGGAGGATGAATGAGCAGTTCTTC.

The chain is built from TRBV6-1 and TRBJ2-7; TRBD2 is a possible D gene (5 bases). Deletions cut 2 bases from V and 5 bases from J, with 10 bases between. The length of the CDR3 is 13 residues. Per germline, CDR1 MNHNS and CDR2 SASEGT. The CDR3 DNA follows: TGTGCCAGCAGTGAAATCGGGGAGCACGAGCAGTACTTC. It yields the protein CASSEIGEHEQYF.